These 29 T cell receptor beta chains originate from one sample sequenced in a study of PD-1 blockade in classical Hodgkin lymphoma (dated by TCRdb to the early 2020s). This sample's time point label indicates: newly diagnosed, previously untreated cHL patient sample. The library was generated by the immunoSEQ multiplex PCR assay. What TCRdb holds here is the immuneACCESS table cut down to in-frame rearrangements. Part of the clones is not present; checked against another copy, under half of the missing clones reflect an unresolved V gene, and the others are unexplained. This sample holds 25,000 to 35,000 clones; around 94% were observed only once. The leading ten clones occupy 2.3% of the sample. The sequenced material came from peripheral blood mononuclear cells (PBMCs). Receptors originate from a human donor with classical Hodgkin lymphoma.

This chain joins TRBV7-2 and TRBJ2-3, with D perhaps TRBD1 or TRBD2 (6 bases each). The germline V gene encodes CDR1 SGHTA and CDR2 FQGNSA. Between the trimmed V and J ends, which lost 3 bases and 1 base, there was a span of 14 bases. The CDR3 is made up of 16 amino acids. CDR3 DNA: TGTGCCAGCAGCTTTATGGGGGGCAGGGGCACAGATACGCAGTATTTT. Its protein product is CASSFMGGRGTDTQYF.

The rearrangement joins TRBV15 to TRBJ2-3, with 11 positions matching TRBD2. The germline gives CDR1 LNHNV, CDR2 YYDKDF (reference sequence). The CDR3 runs 18 residues. V was pared by 3 bases and J by 3 bases, with 11 bases of the junction left unmatched. CDR3 DNA sequence: TGTGCCACCAGCAGGCTTCTCACTAGCGGGGGTTTTACAGATACGCAGTATTTT. Its translation is CATSRLLTSGGFTDTQYF.

This clone was seen a few times. The chain employs TRBV6-1 and TRBJ2-7; 13 bases are shared with TRBD2. Germline-derived CDR1 and CDR2 are MNHNS and SASEGT. With V trimmed by 4 bases and J by 2 bases, 5 bases remained unmatched. The CDR3 is made up of 16 amino acids. The CDR3 region is CASSGPGLAGAYEQYF. CDR3 nucleotides: TGTGCCAGCAGTGGACCCGGACTAGCGGGAGCCTACGAGCAGTACTTC.

V and J are TRBV7-3 and TRBJ1-2; the match to TRBD1 covers 7 bases. The ends lost 5 bases at V and 5 bases at J; junction bases unmatched: 5. The CDR3 has 13 amino acids. The germline V gene has CDR1 SGHTA and CDR2 FQGTGA. CDR3 nucleotide sequence: TGTGCCAGCAGCAAGGGGGCCCGGTATGGCTACACCTTC. It codes for CASSKGARYGYTF.

This chain links TRBV28 with TRBJ2-7, with 11 bases lining up with TRBD1. Germline-derived CDR1 and CDR2 are MDHEN and SYDVKM. This CDR3 comprises 15 residues. V shed 2 bases and J 3 bases; nucleotides not matched to a gene: 3. In DNA form, the CDR3 reads TGTGCCAGCAGTTTACCCGGGACAGGGGGCTACGAGCAGTACTTC. This gives the protein CASSLPGTGGYEQYF.

The chain employs TRBV7-2 and TRBJ1-1, with D tentatively TRBD1 (6 bases). In germline, CDR1 is SGHTA, CDR2 FQGNSA. The germline V and J ends were trimmed by 5 bases and 5 bases, with 12 bases remaining between them. The CDR3 contains 13 residues. This CDR3 is CASSPAGATEAFF. Written as DNA, the CDR3 is TGTGCCAGCAGCCCGGCAGGGGCTACTGAAGCTTTCTTT.

V is TRBV7-9 and J is TRBJ2-5; D not certain. There are 15 residues in the CDR3. Trimming took 2 bases from V and 1 from J, leaving 11 bases between them. The V gene's germline CDR1 is SEHNR and CDR2 FQNEAQ (reference sequence). The CDR3 DNA sequence: TGTGCCAGCAGCTTACCGCTGAGGAGCCAAGAGACCCAGTACTTC. Amino acids: CASSLPLRSQETQYF.

The chain couples TRBV7-2 to TRBJ2-3, with 7 positions matching TRBD2. The germline gives CDR1 SGHTA, CDR2 FQGNSA. Trimming took 5 bases from V and 1 from J; bases not matched to a gene: 3. The CDR3 spans 14 residues. CDR3 region: CASSLTSGTDTQYF. The CDR3 DNA reads as TGTGCCAGCAGCCTAACTAGCGGCACAGATACGCAGTATTTT. The whole variable domain, remainder taken from reference TRBV7-2 and TRBJ2-3, is GAGVSQSPSNKVTEKGKDVELRCDPISGHTALYWYRQSLGQGLEFLIYFQGNSAPDKSGLPSDRFSAERTGGSVSTLTIQRTQQEDSAVYLCASSLTSGTDTQYFGPGTRLTVL.

The chain has TRBV19 and TRBJ2-7, with 8 bases that match TRBD1. J lost 0 bases, V lost 9 bases, and 4 bases had no gene match. This CDR3 is 13 amino acids long. Per germline, CDR1 LNHDA and CDR2 SQIVND (reference sequence). CDR3 sequence: CASSDRASYEQYF. CDR3 nucleotides: TGTGCCAGCTCGGACAGGGCCTCCTACGAGCAGTACTTC. The full variable domain, its missing parts supplied by reference TRBV19 and TRBJ2-7, is DGGITQSPKYLFRKEGQNVTLSCEQNLNHDAMYWYRQDPGQGLRLIYYSQIVNDFQKGDIAEGYSVSREKKESFPLTVTSAQKNPTAFYLCASSDRASYEQYFGPGTRLTVT.

This rearrangement joins TRBV6-1 to TRBJ2-2; D is unclear. V was cut by 2 bases and J by 0 bases, with 10 bases left in between. This CDR3 spans 16 amino acids. Germline CDR1 reads MNHNS; CDR2 reads SASEGT. CDR3 DNA sequence: TGTGCCAGCAGTGAAATTAGAGACGCGAACACCGGGGAGCTGTTTTTT. This encodes CASSEIRDANTGELFF.

V and J are TRBV9 and TRBJ1-3; perhaps TRBD1 as D (6 bases). Trimming took off 4 bases at V and 0 bases at J, with 11 bases between the two ends. Germline values: CDR1 SGDLS, CDR2 YYNGEE. The CDR3 is 15 amino acids. This CDR3 is CASSPGQLSGNTIYF. CDR3 DNA sequence: TGTGCCAGCAGCCCTGGACAGCTCTCTGGAAACACCATATATTTT.

The rearrangement uses TRBV30 and TRBJ1-5, with D maybe TRBD1 (5 bases). V was trimmed by 1 base and J by 7 bases, leaving 23 bases between them. Germline V lookup: CDR1 GTSNPN, CDR2 SVGIG (reference sequence). The CDR3 spans 17 residues. CDR3 DNA: TGTGCCTGGAGTGGGGCCGTGTTCCGGGGGGTAAACCAGCCCCAGCATTTT. Residues: CAWSGAVFRGVNQPQHF. Using reference TRBV30 and TRBJ1-5 for the parts outside the CDR3, the full variable domain is SQTIHQWPATLVQPVGSPLSLECTVEGTSNPNLYWYRQAAGRGLQLLFYSVGIGQISSEVPQNLSASRPQDRQFILSSKKLLLSDSGFYLCAWSGAVFRGVNQPQHFGDGTRLSIL.

Only one count was recorded for this clone. The gene calls are TRBV4-3 and TRBJ1-2; D gene uncertain. V gave up 0 bases and J gave up 3 bases, with 11 bases separating them. CDR1 is LGHNA and CDR2 is YSLEER in the germline V gene. There are 15 residues in the CDR3. Written as DNA, the CDR3 is TGCGCCAGCAGCCAAGACATTGGCAGGCACTATGGCTACACCTTC. It specifies CASSQDIGRHYGYTF.

V is TRBV28 and J is TRBJ2-6, with D uncertain. V was trimmed by 6 bases and J by 2 bases, leaving 5 bases between them. Germline V gene lookup returns CDR1 MDHEN and CDR2 SYDVKM. The CDR3 contains 13 residues. CDR3 amino acids: CASSLPGANVLTF. CDR3 in DNA: TGTGCCAGCAGCCTACCTGGGGCCAACGTCCTGACTTTC.

The rearrangement joins TRBV19 to TRBJ1-1, with 8 bases matching TRBD1. Trimming cost V 5 bases and J 5 bases; bases outside gene matches: 13. The CDR3 is made up of 16 amino acids. Germline-derived CDR1 and CDR2 are LNHDA and SQIVND (reference sequence). The CDR3 loop is CASSRLAGGRRTEAFF. The CDR3 coding sequence is TGTGCCAGTAGTCGGTTGGCAGGGGGCAGGAGGACTGAAGCTTTCTTT.

This rearrangement joins TRBV9 to TRBJ1-3; perhaps TRBD1 as D (6 bases). In germline, CDR1 is SGDLS, CDR2 YYNGEE. CDR3 length equals 16 residues. Trimming cost V 3 bases and J 3 bases, with 16 bases left between them. The CDR3 sequence: CASSAGHLNGGNTIYF. The CDR3 region has the DNA TGTGCCAGCAGCGCGGGACACCTCAACGGTGGAAACACCATATATTTT.

The chain combines TRBV7-8 with TRBJ2-4, with 7 bases aligning to TRBD1. Looked up from germline, CDR1 is SGHVS and CDR2 is FQNEAQ. J lost 1 base, V lost 5 bases, and 14 bases had no gene match. CDR3 size: 18 residues. CDR3 sequence (DNA): TGTGCCAGCAGCCACCGAACGAGCAAGGGGGCGGCCAAAAACATTCAGTACTTC. Translation gives CASSHRTSKGAAKNIQYF.

V is TRBV23-1 and J is TRBJ2-5, with D uncertain. TRBV23-1 is recorded as an ORF, its role being uncertain. The CDR3 is 11 amino acids. The ends were cut back, 10 bases at V and 0 bases at J, with 6 bases in the middle. For the CDR3, the DNA is TGCGCCAAGTGCTACCAAGAGACCCAGTACTTC. Amino acid sequence: CAKCYQETQYF.

This rearrangement joins TRBV30 to TRBJ1-1, with D hard to call. V was shortened by 2 bases and J by 0 bases, with 4 bases between the two germline ends. Germline loops: CDR1 GTSNPN, CDR2 SVGIG (reference sequence). The CDR3 length is 12 residues. CDR3 region: CAWSRLNTEAFF. The CDR3 DNA is TGTGCCTGGAGTAGGCTGAACACTGAAGCTTTCTTT.

The chain uses TRBV30 and TRBJ1-5; D uncertain. Germline CDR1 reads GTSNPN; CDR2 reads SVGIG (reference sequence). The CDR3 is 12 amino acids. V lost 5 bases and J 4 bases, leaving 9 bases between the germline ends. The CDR3 DNA is TGTGCCTGGGACTCTGGGAATCAGCCCCAGCATTTT. Protein product: CAWDSGNQPQHF.

The V and J genes are TRBV11-2 and TRBJ2-5, with TRBD2 as a possible D gene (6 bases). V was clipped by 5 bases and J by 7 bases, with 14 bases between them. The CDR3 is 13 residues long. The germline gives CDR1 SGHAT, CDR2 FQNNGV. The CDR3, as DNA: TGTGCCAGCAGCCAGGGACTTTCCCCGACCCAGTACTTC. It specifies CASSQGLSPTQYF.

J is TRBJ1-2 and V is TRBV5-1; tentative D call: TRBD1 (6 bases). The V gene's germline CDR1 is SGHRS and CDR2 YFSETQ. Between the trimmed V and J ends, which lost 4 bases and 6 bases, there was a span of 13 bases. This CDR3 is 13 amino acids long. CDR3 nucleotides: TGCGCCAGCAGCCCGGGCCGGGGGCATGGCTACACCTTC. Translating it yields CASSPGRGHGYTF. Based on the CDR3 plus reference TRBV5-1 and TRBJ1-2, the full variable domain is KAGVTQTPRYLIKTRGQQVTLSCSPISGHRSVSWYQQTPGQGLQFLFEYFSETQRNKGNFPGRFSGRQFSNSRSEMNVSTLELGDSALYLCASSPGRGHGYTFGSGTRLTVV.

The CDR3 DNA reads TGTGCCATCAGGACCCTAGGTGGATTTGGGGATACTAGCTCCTACGAGCAGTACTTC. Translated: CAIRTLGGFGDTSSYEQYF. The V call is TRBV10-3, the J call TRBJ2-7; a possible D gene is TRBD2 (5 bases). The CDR3 runs to 19 residues. CDR1 is ENHRY, CDR2 SYGVKD, per germline. V lost 6 bases to trimming and J lost 0 bases, with 27 bases between them.

J is TRBJ1-2 and V is TRBV27, with a possible D match to TRBD1 (5 bases). Trimming stripped 5 bases from V and 5 bases from J, with 18 bases between. Germline V gene sequence: CDR1 MNHEY, CDR2 SMNVEV (reference sequence). This CDR3 is 15 amino acids long. CDR3 coding DNA: TGTGCCAGCAGTAACTACGGACGGGGGAGGTATGGCTACACCTTC. It codes for CASSNYGRGRYGYTF.

The chain links TRBV19 to TRBJ2-7; D might be TRBD1 (5 bases). V was clipped by 7 bases and J by 6 bases, with 19 bases between them. Germline values: CDR1 LNHDA, CDR2 SQIVND (reference sequence). The CDR3 spans 14 residues. CDR3: CASKMMQGVPEQYF. The CDR3 DNA reads as TGTGCCAGTAAAATGATGCAGGGCGTCCCCGAGCAGTACTTC.

The chain joins TRBV19 to TRBJ1-5; TRBD1 might be the D (6 bases). Germline V gene sequence: CDR1 LNHDA, CDR2 SQIVND (reference sequence). Between the trimmed V and J ends, which lost 6 bases and 6 bases, there was a span of 18 bases. This CDR3 has 15 amino acids. The CDR3 sequence is CASSSTGTSVQPQHF. For the CDR3, the DNA is TGTGCCAGTAGCTCAACCGGGACATCGGTTCAGCCCCAGCATTTT.

The V and J genes are TRBV10-3 and TRBJ1-1, with TRBD1 as a possible D gene (6 bases). The germline V and J ends were trimmed by 6 bases and 0 bases, with 14 bases remaining between them. Germline V gene sequence: CDR1 ENHRY, CDR2 SYGVKD. CDR3 length: 15 residues. The CDR3 loop is CAIRAAWGLNTEAFF. CDR3 sequence (DNA): TGTGCCATCAGGGCGGCCTGGGGGCTGAACACTGAAGCTTTCTTT.

The chain has TRBV7-9 and TRBJ2-7, with unresolved D. This CDR3 is 12 amino acids long. Trimming removed 5 bases from V and 4 bases from J, with 9 bases in between. Germline CDR1 reads SEHNR; CDR2 reads FQNEAQ (reference sequence). The CDR3 nucleotides are TGTGCCAGCAGCCCCCGTTCTTACGAGCAGTACTTC. Protein sequence: CASSPRSYEQYF. The whole variable domain, filled in from reference TRBV7-9 and TRBJ2-7, reads DTGVSQNPRHKITKRGQNVTFRCDPISEHNRLYWYRQTLGQGPEFLTYFQNEAQLEKSRLLSDRFSAERPKGSFSTLEIQRTEQGDSAMYLCASSPRSYEQYFGPGTRLTVT.

The chain employs TRBV14 and TRBJ1-2; TRBD1 might be the D (6 bases). V gave up 4 bases and J gave up 7 bases, with 40 bases separating them. The CDR3 is made up of 22 amino acids. Germline CDR1 SGHDN, CDR2 FVKESK. CDR3 amino acids: CASSRTAPRQGNQKGRGLGYTF. DNA for the CDR3: TGTGCCAGCAGCCGAACCGCCCCACGGCAGGGAAACCAGAAGGGTCGGGGGCTTGGCTACACCTTC.